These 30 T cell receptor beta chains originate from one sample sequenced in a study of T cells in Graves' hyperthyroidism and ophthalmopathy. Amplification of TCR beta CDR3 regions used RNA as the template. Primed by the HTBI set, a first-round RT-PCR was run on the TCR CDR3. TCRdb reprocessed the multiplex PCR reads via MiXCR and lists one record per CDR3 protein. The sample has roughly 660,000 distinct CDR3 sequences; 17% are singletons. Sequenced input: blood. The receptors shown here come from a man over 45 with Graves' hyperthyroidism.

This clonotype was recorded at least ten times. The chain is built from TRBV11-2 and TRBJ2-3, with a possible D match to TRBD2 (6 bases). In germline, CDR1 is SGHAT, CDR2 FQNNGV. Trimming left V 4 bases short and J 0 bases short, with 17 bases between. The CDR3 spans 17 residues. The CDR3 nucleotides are TGTGCCAGCAGCTCCAAAAGAAAGCGGGCTAGCACAGATACGCAGTATTTT. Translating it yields CASSSKRKRASTDTQYF.

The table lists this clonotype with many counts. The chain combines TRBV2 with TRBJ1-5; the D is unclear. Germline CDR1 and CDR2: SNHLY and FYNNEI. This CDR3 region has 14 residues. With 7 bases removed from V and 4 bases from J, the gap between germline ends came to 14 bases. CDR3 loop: CASTLGPGNQPQHF. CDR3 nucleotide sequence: TGTGCCAGCACCTTGGGCCCGGGGAATCAGCCCCAGCATTTT.

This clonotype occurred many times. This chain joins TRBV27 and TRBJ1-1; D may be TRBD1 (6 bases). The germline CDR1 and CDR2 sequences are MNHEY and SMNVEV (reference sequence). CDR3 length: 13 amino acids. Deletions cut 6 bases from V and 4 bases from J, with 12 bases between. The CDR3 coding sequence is TGTGCCAGCAGACAGGGTGGGATCACTGAAGCTTTCTTT. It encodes CASRQGGITEAFF.

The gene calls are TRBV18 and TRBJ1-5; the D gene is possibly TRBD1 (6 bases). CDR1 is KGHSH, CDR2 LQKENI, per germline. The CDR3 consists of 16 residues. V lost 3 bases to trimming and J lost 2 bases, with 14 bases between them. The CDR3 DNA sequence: TGTGCCAGCTCACCTACCAGTTGGACAGGCAATCAGCCCCAGCATTTT. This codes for CASSPTSWTGNQPQHF.

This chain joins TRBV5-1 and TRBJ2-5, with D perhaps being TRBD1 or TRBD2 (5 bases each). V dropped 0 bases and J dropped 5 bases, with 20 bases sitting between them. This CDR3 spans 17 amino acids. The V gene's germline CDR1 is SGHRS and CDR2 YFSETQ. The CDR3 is CASSLEVSGASSETQYF. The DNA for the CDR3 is TGCGCCAGCAGCTTGGAGGTCTCCGGGGCTAGCTCTGAGACCCAGTACTTC.

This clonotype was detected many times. CDR3 nucleotides: TGTGCCTGGGAAGGGTCCGCAACTAATGAAAAACTGTTTTTT. This codes for CAWEGSATNEKLFF. The chain combines TRBV30 with TRBJ1-4, with no clear D. The CDR3 is made up of 14 amino acids. Trimming cost V 5 bases and J 0 bases, with 10 bases left between them. Germline-derived CDR1 and CDR2 are GTSNPN and SVGIG (reference sequence).

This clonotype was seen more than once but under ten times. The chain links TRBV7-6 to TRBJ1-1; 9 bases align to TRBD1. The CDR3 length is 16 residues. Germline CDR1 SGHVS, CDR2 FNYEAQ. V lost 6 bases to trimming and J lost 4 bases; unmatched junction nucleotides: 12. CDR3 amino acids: CASSLTGGAGSTEAFF. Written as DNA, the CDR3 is TGTGCCAGCAGTTTAACAGGGGGCGCGGGAAGCACTGAAGCTTTCTTT.

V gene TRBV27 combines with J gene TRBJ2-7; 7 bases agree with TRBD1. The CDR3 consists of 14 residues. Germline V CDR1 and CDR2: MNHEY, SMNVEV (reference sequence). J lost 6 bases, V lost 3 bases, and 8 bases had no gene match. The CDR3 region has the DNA TGTGCCAGCAGTTTTCGGGCAGGGGGAAGCGAGCAGTACTTC. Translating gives CASSFRAGGSEQYF.

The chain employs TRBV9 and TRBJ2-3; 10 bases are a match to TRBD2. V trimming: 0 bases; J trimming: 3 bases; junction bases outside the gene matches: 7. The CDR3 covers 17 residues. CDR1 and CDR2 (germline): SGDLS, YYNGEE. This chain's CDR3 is CASSVAGLARGTDTQYF. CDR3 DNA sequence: TGTGCCAGCAGCGTAGCGGGACTAGCGAGAGGAACAGATACGCAGTATTTT. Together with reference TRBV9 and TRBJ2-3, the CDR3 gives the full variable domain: DSGVTQTPKHLITATGQRVTLRCSPRSGDLSVYWYQQSLDQGLQFLIQYYNGEERAKGNILERFSAQQFPDLHSELNLSSLELGDSALYFCASSVAGLARGTDTQYFGPGTRLTVL.

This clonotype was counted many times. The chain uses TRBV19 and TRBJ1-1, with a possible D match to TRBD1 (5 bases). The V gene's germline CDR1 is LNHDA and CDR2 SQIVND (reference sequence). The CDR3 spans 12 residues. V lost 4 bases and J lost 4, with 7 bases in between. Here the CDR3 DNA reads TGTGCCAGTAGTACAGGGTTCACTGAAGCTTTCTTT. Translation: CASSTGFTEAFF.

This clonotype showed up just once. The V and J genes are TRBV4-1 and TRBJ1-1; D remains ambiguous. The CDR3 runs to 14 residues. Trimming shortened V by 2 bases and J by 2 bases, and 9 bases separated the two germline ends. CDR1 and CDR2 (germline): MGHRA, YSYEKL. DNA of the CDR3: TGCGCCAGCAGCCAACGGCAAATAAACACTGAAGCTTTCTTT. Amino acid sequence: CASSQRQINTEAFF.

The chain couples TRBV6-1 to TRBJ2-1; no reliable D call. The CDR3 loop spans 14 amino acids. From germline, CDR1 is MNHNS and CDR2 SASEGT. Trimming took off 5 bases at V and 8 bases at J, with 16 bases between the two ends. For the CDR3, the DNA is TGTGCCAGCAGTCCCACCGAGGATGCCTATGAGCAGTTCTTC. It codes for CASSPTEDAYEQFF.

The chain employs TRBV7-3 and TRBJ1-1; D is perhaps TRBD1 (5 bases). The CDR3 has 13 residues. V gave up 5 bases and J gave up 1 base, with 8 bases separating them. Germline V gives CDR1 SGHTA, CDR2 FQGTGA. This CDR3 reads CASSRRGNTEAFF. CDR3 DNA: TGTGCCAGCAGCCGAAGGGGGAACACTGAAGCTTTCTTT. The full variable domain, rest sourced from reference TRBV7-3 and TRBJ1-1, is GAGVSQTPSNKVTEKGKYVELRCDPISGHTALYWYRQSLGQGPEFLIYFQGTGAADDSGLPNDRFFAVRPEGSVSTLKIQRTERGDSAVYLCASSRRGNTEAFFGQGTRLTVV.

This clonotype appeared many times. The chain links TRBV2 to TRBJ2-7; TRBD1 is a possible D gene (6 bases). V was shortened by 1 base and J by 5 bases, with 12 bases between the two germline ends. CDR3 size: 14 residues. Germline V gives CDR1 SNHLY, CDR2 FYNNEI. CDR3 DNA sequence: TGTGCCAGCAGTGAAGACAGGGCGCCCGACGAGCAGTACTTC. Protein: CASSEDRAPDEQYF. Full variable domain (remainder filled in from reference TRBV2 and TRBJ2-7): EPEVTQTPSHQVTQMGQEVILRCVPISNHLYFYWYRQILGQKVEFLVSFYNNEISEKSEIFDDQFSVERPDGSNFTLKIRSTKLEDSAMYFCASSEDRAPDEQYFGPGTRLTVT.

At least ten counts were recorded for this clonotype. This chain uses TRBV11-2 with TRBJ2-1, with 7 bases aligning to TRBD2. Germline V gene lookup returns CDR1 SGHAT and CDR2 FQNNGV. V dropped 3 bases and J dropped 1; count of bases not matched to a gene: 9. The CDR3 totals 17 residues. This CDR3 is CASSLREGLGSYNEQFF. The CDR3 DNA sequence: TGTGCCAGCAGCTTGAGGGAGGGCCTTGGATCCTACAATGAGCAGTTCTTC.

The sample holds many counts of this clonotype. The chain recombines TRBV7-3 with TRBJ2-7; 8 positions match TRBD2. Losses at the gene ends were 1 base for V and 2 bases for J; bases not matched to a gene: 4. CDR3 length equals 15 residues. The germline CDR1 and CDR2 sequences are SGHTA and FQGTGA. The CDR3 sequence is CASSLIAGGAYEQYF. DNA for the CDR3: TGTGCCAGCAGCTTAATCGCGGGAGGAGCCTACGAGCAGTACTTC.

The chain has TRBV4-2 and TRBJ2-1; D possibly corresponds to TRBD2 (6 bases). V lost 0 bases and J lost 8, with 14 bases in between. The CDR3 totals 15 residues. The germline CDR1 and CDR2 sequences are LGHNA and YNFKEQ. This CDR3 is CASSQDLGRRDEQFF. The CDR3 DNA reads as TGTGCCAGCAGCCAAGATCTGGGGAGGAGAGATGAGCAGTTCTTC.

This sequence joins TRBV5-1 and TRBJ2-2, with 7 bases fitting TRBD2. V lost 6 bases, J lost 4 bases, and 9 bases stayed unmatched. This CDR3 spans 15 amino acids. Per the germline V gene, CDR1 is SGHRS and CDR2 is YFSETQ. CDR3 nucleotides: TGCGCCAGCAATCGTGGGAGGGCCCCCACCGGGGAGCTGTTTTTT. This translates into CASNRGRAPTGELFF. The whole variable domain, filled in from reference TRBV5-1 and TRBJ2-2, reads KAGVTQTPRYLIKTRGQQVTLSCSPISGHRSVSWYQQTPGQGLQFLFEYFSETQRNKGNFPGRFSGRQFSNSRSEMNVSTLELGDSALYLCASNRGRAPTGELFFGEGSRLTVL.

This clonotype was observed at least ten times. CDR3 residues: CASSLAGTSGISYEQYF. For the CDR3, the DNA is TGTGCCAGCAGCTTAGCCGGGACTAGCGGGATAAGTTACGAGCAGTACTTC. This chain links TRBV11-2 with TRBJ2-7; 13 bases line up with TRBD2. V dropped 1 base and J dropped 4; count of bases not matched to a gene: 7. Germline V gene sequence: CDR1 SGHAT, CDR2 FQNNGV. This CDR3 contains 17 residues.

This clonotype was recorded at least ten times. The CDR3: CALQPSSGANVLTF. In DNA, the CDR3 is TGTGCCCTCCAACCCTCCTCTGGGGCCAACGTCCTGACTTTC. The genes are TRBV30 and TRBJ2-6; D is uncertain. V was trimmed by 8 bases and J by 0 bases, leaving 11 bases between them. Germline V lookup: CDR1 GTSNPN, CDR2 SVGIG (reference sequence). The CDR3 has 14 residues. The entire variable domain, with the rest obtained from reference TRBV30 and TRBJ2-6, is as follows: SQTIHQWPATLVQPVGSPLSLECTVEGTSNPNLYWYRQAAGRGLQLLFYSVGIGQISSEVPQNLSASRPQDRQFILSSKKLLLSDSGFYLCALQPSSGANVLTFGAGSRLTVL.

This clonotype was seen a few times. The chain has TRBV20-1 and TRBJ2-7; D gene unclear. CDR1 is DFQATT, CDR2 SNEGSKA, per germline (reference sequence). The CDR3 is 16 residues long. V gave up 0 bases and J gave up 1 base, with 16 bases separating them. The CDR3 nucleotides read TGCAGTGCTAGAGATCTATTGGGTACCCATTCCTACGAGCAGTACTTC. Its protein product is CSARDLLGTHSYEQYF.

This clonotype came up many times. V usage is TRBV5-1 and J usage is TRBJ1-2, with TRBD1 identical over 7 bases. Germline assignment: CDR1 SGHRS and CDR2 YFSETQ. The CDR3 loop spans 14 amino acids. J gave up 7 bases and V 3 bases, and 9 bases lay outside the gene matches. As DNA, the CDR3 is TGCGCCAGCAGCTCGGGACAGACTCTCTCTGGCTACACCTTC. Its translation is CASSSGQTLSGYTF.

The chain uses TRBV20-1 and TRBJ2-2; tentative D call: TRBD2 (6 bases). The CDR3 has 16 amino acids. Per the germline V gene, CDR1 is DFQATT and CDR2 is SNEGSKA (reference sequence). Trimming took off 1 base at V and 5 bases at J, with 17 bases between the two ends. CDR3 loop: CSARALGGIGTGELFF. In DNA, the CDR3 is TGCAGTGCTAGAGCTTTGGGGGGAATTGGTACCGGGGAGCTGTTTTTT.

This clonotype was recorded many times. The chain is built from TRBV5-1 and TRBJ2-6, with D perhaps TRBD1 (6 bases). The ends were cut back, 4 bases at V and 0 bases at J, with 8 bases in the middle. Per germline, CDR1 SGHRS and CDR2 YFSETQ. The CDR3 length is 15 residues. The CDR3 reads CASSAGASGANVLTF. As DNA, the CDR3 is TGCGCCAGCAGCGCAGGGGCCTCTGGGGCCAACGTCCTGACTTTC.

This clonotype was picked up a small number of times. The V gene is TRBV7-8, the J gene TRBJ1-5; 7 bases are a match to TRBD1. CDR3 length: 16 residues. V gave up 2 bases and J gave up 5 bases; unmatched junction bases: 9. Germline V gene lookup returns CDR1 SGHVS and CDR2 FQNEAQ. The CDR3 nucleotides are TGTGCCAGCAGCTTAAACAGGGGAGGGGATTATCAGCCCCAGCATTTT. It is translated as CASSLNRGGDYQPQHF.

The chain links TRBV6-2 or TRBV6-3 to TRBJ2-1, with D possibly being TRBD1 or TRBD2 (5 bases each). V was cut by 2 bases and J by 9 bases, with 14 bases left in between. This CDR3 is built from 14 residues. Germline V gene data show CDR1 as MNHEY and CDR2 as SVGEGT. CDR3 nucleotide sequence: TGTGCCAGCAGTTACGGGGGACCTACCAGTGAGCAGTTCTTC. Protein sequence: CASSYGGPTSEQFF.

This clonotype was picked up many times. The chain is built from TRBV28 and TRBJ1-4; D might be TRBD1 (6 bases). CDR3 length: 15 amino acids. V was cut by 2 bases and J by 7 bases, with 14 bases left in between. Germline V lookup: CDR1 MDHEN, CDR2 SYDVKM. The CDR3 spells CASSLPRRGGEKLFF. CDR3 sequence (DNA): TGTGCCAGCAGTTTACCCAGGAGGGGGGGTGAAAAACTGTTTTTT.

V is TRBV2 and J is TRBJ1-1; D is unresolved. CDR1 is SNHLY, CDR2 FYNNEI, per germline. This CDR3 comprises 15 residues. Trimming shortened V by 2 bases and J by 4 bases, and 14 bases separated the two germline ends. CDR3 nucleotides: TGTGCCAGCAGTGAACTGGGCAGTGTGGGCACTGAAGCTTTCTTT. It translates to CASSELGSVGTEAFF. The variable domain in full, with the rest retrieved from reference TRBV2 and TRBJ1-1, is EPEVTQTPSHQVTQMGQEVILRCVPISNHLYFYWYRQILGQKVEFLVSFYNNEISEKSEIFDDQFSVERPDGSNFTLKIRSTKLEDSAMYFCASSELGSVGTEAFFGQGTRLTVV.

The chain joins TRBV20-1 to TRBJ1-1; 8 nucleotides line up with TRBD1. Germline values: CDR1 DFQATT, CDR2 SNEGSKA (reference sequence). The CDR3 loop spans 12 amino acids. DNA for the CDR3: TGCAGATTCCTGACAGGGGCCACTGAAGCTTTCTTT. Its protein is CRFLTGATEAFF.

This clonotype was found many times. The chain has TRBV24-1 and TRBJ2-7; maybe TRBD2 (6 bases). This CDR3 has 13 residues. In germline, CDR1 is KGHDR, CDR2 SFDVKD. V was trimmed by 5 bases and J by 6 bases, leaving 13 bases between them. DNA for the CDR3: TGTGCCACCAGTGCTTCAAGCGGGTCCGAGCAGTACTTC. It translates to CATSASSGSEQYF.